Listed here are 16 T cell receptor beta chains from one sample, sequenced in a study of blood T cell repertoires in COVID-19 (TCRdb year 2020). The library was produced with the immunoSEQ multiplex PCR assay. Held by TCRdb, this immuneACCESS table contains in-frame sequences only and omits some clones. Under half of the omission traces to an unresolved V gene where checked; the cause of the rest is unknown. Within this sample are over 75,000 clones, with around 80% of them counted one time only. 0.95% to 1.5% of the sample is held by the ten biggest clonotypes. The sample consisted of peripheral blood. These receptors originate from a woman aged 80 or over with acute or convalescent COVID-19.

V and J are TRBV28 and TRBJ2-4; TRBD2 matches at 8 bases. There are 13 residues in the CDR3. V shed 7 bases and J 7 bases; nucleotides not matched to a gene: 6. Germline V CDR1 and CDR2: MDHEN, SYDVKM. The CDR3 sequence is CASNPGGWNIQYF. CDR3 DNA sequence: TGTGCCAGCAACCCGGGGGGGTGGAACATTCAGTACTTC.

The chain couples TRBV5-1 to TRBJ2-7; TRBD1 matches at 8 bases. V was clipped by 2 bases and J by 1 base; unmatched bases: 2. This CDR3 region has 14 residues. Germline V gene lookup returns CDR1 SGHRS and CDR2 YFSETQ. DNA of the CDR3: TGCGCCAGCAGCTTTGGGACAGGTTCCTACGAGCAGTACTTC. Translation: CASSFGTGSYEQYF.

About this clone: At one boundary the junction diverges from the germline segment, which might be a read error. The gene calls are TRBV5-1 and TRBJ2-5; TRBD2 matches 10 bases. Germline values: CDR1 SGHRS, CDR2 YFSETQ. The CDR3 has 15 amino acids. The CDR3 DNA follows: TGCGCCAGCAGACCCCAGGGTCTAGCGGGGGACCCGGCGCACTTC. This codes for CASRPQGLAGDPAHF.

This clone has a single count. This CDR3 reads CASSISANRGITEAFF. CDR3 bases: TGTGCCAGTAGTATATCGGCGAACAGGGGAATCACTGAAGCTTTCTTT. The chain joins TRBV19 to TRBJ1-1, with TRBD1 identical over 7 bases. V shed 2 bases, J shed 4 bases, and the junction held 10 bases outside the gene matches. The germline V gene has CDR1 LNHDA and CDR2 SQIVND (reference sequence). The CDR3 extends over 16 amino acids.

This clone was found a few times. The chain links TRBV11-2 to TRBJ1-1, with D hard to call. The CDR3 is made up of 11 amino acids. CDR1 and CDR2 from the germline V gene are SGHAT and FQNNGV. Trimming pared 6 bases from V and 6 bases from J, leaving 8 bases between. This CDR3 is CASRLSSEAFF. DNA of the CDR3: TGTGCCAGCAGGTTGAGTTCTGAAGCTTTCTTT.

This chain uses TRBV10-3 with TRBJ2-7, with TRBD1 matching over 10 bases. This CDR3 is built from 15 residues. From germline, CDR1 is ENHRY and CDR2 SYGVKD. Trimming removed 4 bases from V and 3 bases from J; junction bases left unmatched: 6. The CDR3 region has the DNA TGTGCCATCAGTGCATCGGGGACAGGGGTCTACGAGCAGTACTTC. Protein sequence: CAISASGTGVYEQYF.

J is TRBJ1-5 and V is TRBV3-1 (or the pseudogene TRBV3-2), with D hard to call. Germline V gene data show CDR1 as LGHDT and CDR2 as YNNKEL (reference sequence). Trimming left V 3 bases short and J 6 bases short, with 9 bases between. CDR3 length equals 13 residues. The CDR3 is CASSQAKFQPQHF. DNA of the CDR3: TGTGCCAGCAGCCAGGCCAAGTTTCAGCCCCAGCATTTT.

The V gene is TRBV5-8, the J gene TRBJ2-5; the match to TRBD1 covers 9 bases. V gave up 4 bases and J gave up 5 bases; unmatched junction bases: 12. Germline CDR1 is SGHTS and CDR2 is YDEGEE. The CDR3 runs to 16 residues. CDR3 region: CASSPGVRDRVETQYF. CDR3 nucleotides: TGTGCCAGCAGCCCCGGGGTCCGGGACAGGGTTGAGACCCAGTACTTC.

The rearrangement joins TRBV28 to TRBJ2-3; 12 bases fit TRBD2. Germline trimming cut 8 bases from V and 4 bases from J; bases unmatched to any gene: 10. The CDR3 consists of 16 residues. The germline V gene has CDR1 MDHEN and CDR2 SYDVKM. Here the CDR3 reads CASSFTSGGKADTQYF. The CDR3, as DNA: TGTGCCAGCTCCTTCACTAGCGGGGGGAAGGCAGATACGCAGTATTTT.

The chain links TRBV4-1 to TRBJ1-5; no definite D call. This CDR3 contains 14 residues. The germline V gene has CDR1 MGHRA and CDR2 YSYEKL. V was clipped by 1 base and J by 6 bases, with 10 bases between them. CDR3 DNA: TGCGCCAGCAGCCAAGGGCCAGAGGGTCAGCCCCAGCATTTT. Translating it yields CASSQGPEGQPQHF.

This chain uses TRBV6-1 with TRBJ1-1; D gene unclear. Trimming removed 0 bases from V and 0 bases from J, with 8 bases in between. Germline loops: CDR1 MNHNS, CDR2 SASEGT. This CDR3 contains 15 residues. CDR3 sequence reads: CASSEAHSLNTEAFF. The CDR3 DNA reads as TGTGCCAGCAGTGAAGCGCACAGCTTGAACACTGAAGCTTTCTTT.

The chain combines TRBV18 with TRBJ2-1; maybe TRBD1 (5 bases). V dropped 4 bases and J dropped 7 bases, with 14 bases sitting between them. Germline lookup yields CDR1 KGHSH and CDR2 LQKENI. This CDR3 is built from 14 residues. As DNA, the CDR3 is TGTGCCAGCTCACTGATAGACAGTCTAAATGAGCAGTTCTTC. This sequence encodes CASSLIDSLNEQFF.

The V and J genes are TRBV7-3 and TRBJ2-3; D gene unclear. V was shortened by 7 bases and J by 7 bases, with 15 bases between the two germline ends. The CDR3 has 13 residues. Germline V gives CDR1 SGHTA, CDR2 FQGTGA. The CDR3 DNA is TGTGCCAGCAAAAGTCCCTCCTATAATACGCAGTATTTT. This translates into CASKSPSYNTQYF.

This clone occurred once. The chain combines TRBV18 with TRBJ2-5, with TRBD2 matching over 9 bases. Germline trimming cut 3 bases from V and 3 bases from J; bases unmatched to any gene: 5. Germline V gene data show CDR1 as KGHSH and CDR2 as LQKENI. CDR3 length: 15 residues. The CDR3 sequence: CASSPILAGKETQYF. The DNA for the CDR3 is TGTGCCAGCTCACCGATACTAGCGGGTAAAGAGACCCAGTACTTC. The complete variable domain, with remaining parts taken from reference TRBV18 and TRBJ2-5, reads NAGVMQNPRHLVRRRGQEARLRCSPMKGHSHVYWYRQLPEEGLKFMVYLQKENIIDESGMPKERFSAEFPKEGPSILRIQQVVRGDSAAYFCASSPILAGKETQYFGPGTRLLVL.

This sequence joins TRBV4-2 and TRBJ2-1; 9 bases line up with TRBD2. This CDR3 comprises 19 residues. Losses at the gene ends were 2 bases for V and 2 bases for J; bases not matched to a gene: 13. The germline V gene has CDR1 LGHNA and CDR2 YNFKEQ. The CDR3 protein is CASSQRSSGVLGAYNEQFF. In DNA, the CDR3 is TGTGCCAGCAGCCAACGATCTAGCGGGGTGTTGGGCGCCTACAATGAGCAGTTCTTC.

The chain is built from TRBV6-1 and TRBJ2-7; TRBD1 might be the D (5 bases). CDR1 is MNHNS and CDR2 is SASEGT in the germline V gene. This CDR3 has 15 amino acids. The germline V and J ends were trimmed by 1 base and 2 bases, with 12 bases remaining between them. The DNA of the CDR3 is TGTGCCAGCAGTGAAGGATGGGGCTCTACCTACGAGCAGTACTTC. As protein: CASSEGWGSTYEQYF.